This T cell receptor beta chain comes out of a study of PD-1 blockade in classical Hodgkin lymphoma. Trimming removed 4 bases at V and 2 bases at J, with 11 bases between. The germline V gene has CDR1 MNHNY and CDR2 SVGAGI (reference sequence). The length of the CDR3 is 14 residues. Relapses following autologous stem cell transplantation were seen in all patients, with brentuximab vedotin exposure varying. Libraries were prepared by immunoSEQ multiplex PCR; TCRdb keeps only in-frame clonotypes and omits some of them. Here the sample spans about 50,000 clones, roughly 66% being singletons. This receptor was identified in a human donor with classical Hodgkin lymphoma. This material consisted of peripheral blood mononuclear cells (PBMCs), taken before the second cycle of nivolumab. The chain carries TRBV6-6 and TRBJ2-5; D is uncertain. The DNA of the CDR3 is TGTGCCAGCAGTTCATGGCTAGAACAAGAGACCCAGTACTTC. Its translation is CASSSWLEQETQYF.